A single sample gave rise to the 17 T cell receptor beta chains below, sequenced in a study of post-analysis software for immune sequencing data. cDNA libraries for TCR beta contained unique molecular identifiers. Each CDR3 protein gets one entry after TCRdb re-called the PCR reads with MiXCR. The table has about 570,000 distinct CDR3 sequences, 34% seen once. General study findings and limits: TRBV5-6, TRBV5-1 and TRBV20-1 were among 4 or 5 TRBV segments more frequent in patients than controls.

No cognate antigen is known for these TCRs. Material for sequencing was blood. All receptors derive from a girl under 18 with multiple sclerosis.

The chain links TRBV29-1 to TRBJ2-7; 7 bases map to TRBD2. Trimming cost V 1 base and J 3 bases; bases outside gene matches: 9. The CDR3 length is 15 residues. Germline assignment: CDR1 SQVTM and CDR2 ANQGSEA. CDR3 sequence: CSVEVVGGNGYEQYF. Written as DNA, the CDR3 is TGCAGCGTTGAAGTGGTCGGGGGGAATGGCTACGAGCAGTACTTC.

The chain is built from TRBV7-3 and TRBJ2-1; maybe TRBD2 (6 bases). Trimming removed 5 bases from V and 0 bases from J, with 17 bases in between. The germline V gene encodes CDR1 SGHTA and CDR2 FQGTGA. The CDR3 covers 17 residues. The CDR3 coding sequence is TGTGCCAGCAGCCTTACACCGCGGGGCCCCTCCTACAATGAGCAGTTCTTC. This gives the protein CASSLTPRGPSYNEQFF.

The chain couples TRBV5-1 to TRBJ1-1, with D possibly TRBD1 on 5 matching bases. With 3 bases removed from V and 3 bases from J, the gap between germline ends came to 12 bases. This CDR3 is built from 14 residues. Germline V gene sequence: CDR1 SGHRS, CDR2 YFSETQ. CDR3 DNA sequence: TGCGCCAGCAGCTGGGGGAGGAGAGACACTGAAGCTTTCTTT. It is translated as CASSWGRRDTEAFF.

This clonotype was recorded a few times. This rearrangement joins TRBV5-1 to TRBJ2-3, with 8 nucleotides matching TRBD1. Germline values: CDR1 SGHRS, CDR2 YFSETQ. The CDR3 covers 16 residues. Trimming at V came to 4 bases and at J to 5 bases, leaving 12 bases not matched to a gene. CDR3 sequence reads: CASSRDWTGFIDTQYF. The CDR3 coding sequence is TGCGCCAGCAGCCGTGACTGGACAGGGTTTATAGATACGCAGTATTTT.

The CDR3 region has the DNA TGCGCCAGCAGCCCGGGGCCTCTCTACGAGCAGTACTTC. It translates to CASSPGPLYEQYF. The chain couples TRBV5-1 to TRBJ2-7, with D perhaps matching TRBD1 or TRBD2 (5 bases each). The ends were cut back, 4 bases at V and 3 bases at J, with 11 bases in the middle. Germline CDR1 reads SGHRS; CDR2 reads YFSETQ. This CDR3 is built from 13 residues.

Turning to this clonotype: Germline is not matched at one junction end, which may reflect a read error. The rearrangement uses TRBV24-1 and TRBJ2-5; D may correspond to TRBD1 or TRBD2 (5 bases each). CDR3 length: 16 residues. Germline V gene sequence: CDR1 KGHDR, CDR2 SFDVKD. The CDR3: CVTSESGTPMGETQYF. Here the CDR3 DNA reads TGTGTCACCAGTGAATCCGGGACGCCCATGGGGGAGACCCAGTACTTC.

In its sample, this clonotype was seen a few times. J is TRBJ1-1 and V is TRBV20-1; no firm D call. The CDR3 consists of 12 residues. Germline V gene lookup returns CDR1 DFQATT and CDR2 SNEGSKA (reference sequence). V shed 5 bases and J shed 4 bases, with 11 bases lying between them. The CDR3 coding sequence is TGCAGTGCTCAAACGATCGGCACTGAAGCTTTCTTT. Protein sequence: CSAQTIGTEAFF.

This clonotype was observed at least ten times. The chain recombines TRBV7-9 with TRBJ2-7; 7 positions match TRBD1. The CDR3 has 14 residues. The J segment lost 3 bases and the V segment lost 5 bases, leaving 7 bases of the junction unmatched. Germline V CDR1 and CDR2: SEHNR, FQNEAQ (reference sequence). The CDR3 DNA reads TGTGCCAGCAGCCCCAACGGACAGGTCTACGAGCAGTACTTC. Translation: CASSPNGQVYEQYF.

Concerning this clonotype itself: Compared with germline, one end of the junction differs, possibly owing to a read error. This rearrangement joins TRBV29-1 to TRBJ1-4, with D perhaps TRBD1 (5 bases). This CDR3 region has 13 residues. Germline CDR1 SQVTM, CDR2 ANQGSEA. The CDR3 here is CSVHDSSNEKLFF. The DNA for the CDR3 is TGCAGCGTCCATGACAGTTCTAATGAGAAACTGTTTTTT.

This chain links TRBV3-1 with TRBJ2-3; D gene uncertain. This CDR3 is built from 13 residues. Trimming shortened V by 0 bases and J by 6 bases, and 7 bases separated the two germline ends. The germline CDR1 and CDR2 sequences are LGHDT and YNNKEL (reference sequence). The CDR3 coding sequence is TGTGCCAGCAGCCAAGATATGGTTGATACGCAGTATTTT. Protein: CASSQDMVDTQYF.

The rearrangement links TRBV12-3 or TRBV12-4 to TRBJ1-6; the D gene is possibly TRBD1 (5 bases). V was clipped by 3 bases and J by 9 bases, with 12 bases between them. This CDR3 is built from 14 residues. CDR3 coding DNA: TGTGCCAGCAGTTTGGGCGGGGCACTTTCACCCCTCCACTTT. This encodes CASSLGGALSPLHF.

The sample holds a few counts of this clonotype. The V and J genes are TRBV7-9 and TRBJ2-3; 8 bases fit TRBD1. The junction had 9 bases not matched to a gene; V was cut back by 3 bases and J by 4 bases. This CDR3 region has 16 residues. Germline CDR1 is SEHNR and CDR2 is FQNEAQ (reference sequence). CDR3 nucleotide sequence: TGTGCCAGCAGCTTCGGACAGGGTGTCCACCCAGATACGCAGTATTTT. As protein: CASSFGQGVHPDTQYF.

J is TRBJ2-7 and V is TRBV5-1; D might be TRBD1 (7 bases). The CDR3 sequence is 16 residues long. Looked up from germline, CDR1 is SGHRS and CDR2 is YFSETQ. Trimming took off 0 bases at V and 5 bases at J, with 18 bases between the two ends. The CDR3 bases are TGCGCCAGCAGCTTGGCCCTCCGGGCAGGGGGGAACGAGCAGTACTTC. It codes for CASSLALRAGGNEQYF.

This clonotype was observed a handful of times. The chain links TRBV6-5 to TRBJ1-1; D ambiguous. Germline assignment: CDR1 MNHEY and CDR2 SVGAGI. The V end lost 0 bases, the J end lost 1 base, and 6 bases lay between the germline ends. The CDR3 is 14 amino acids. The CDR3 reads CASSYSRQNTEAFF. The CDR3 nucleotides read TGTGCCAGCAGTTACTCGAGGCAGAACACTGAAGCTTTCTTT.

The chain carries TRBV24-1 and TRBJ1-5; perhaps TRBD1 as D (5 bases). Germline CDR1 KGHDR, CDR2 SFDVKD. CDR3 length: 14 amino acids. V lost 5 bases, J lost 0 bases, and 7 bases lay in between. The DNA of the CDR3 is TGTGCCACCAGTGCGGGGGTTAGCAATCAGCCCCAGCATTTT. Encoded protein: CATSAGVSNQPQHF.

This clonotype appeared a few times. The chain uses TRBV5-1 and TRBJ1-5; TRBD1 might be the D (5 bases). Germline V gene lookup returns CDR1 SGHRS and CDR2 YFSETQ. The CDR3 spans 16 residues. Trimming took 0 bases from V and 9 from J, leaving 19 bases between them. The chain's CDR3 is CASSLETPGNPWPQHF. The DNA for the CDR3 is TGCGCCAGCAGCTTGGAAACCCCAGGGAACCCATGGCCCCAGCATTTT. Full variable domain (outside the CDR3, taken from reference TRBV5-1 and TRBJ1-5): KAGVTQTPRYLIKTRGQQVTLSCSPISGHRSVSWYQQTPGQGLQFLFEYFSETQRNKGNFPGRFSGRQFSNSRSEMNVSTLELGDSALYLCASSLETPGNPWPQHFGDGTRLSIL.

The sample holds a few counts of this clonotype. The rearrangement links TRBV4-1 to TRBJ2-7; D might be TRBD1 (6 bases). The germline V and J ends were trimmed by 3 bases and 6 bases, with 9 bases remaining between them. CDR1 and CDR2 from the germline V gene are MGHRA and YSYEKL. The length of the CDR3 is 12 residues. In nucleotides, the CDR3 is TGCGCCAGCAGCCAGGACAGTCGCGAGCAGTACTTC. Its translation is CASSQDSREQYF.